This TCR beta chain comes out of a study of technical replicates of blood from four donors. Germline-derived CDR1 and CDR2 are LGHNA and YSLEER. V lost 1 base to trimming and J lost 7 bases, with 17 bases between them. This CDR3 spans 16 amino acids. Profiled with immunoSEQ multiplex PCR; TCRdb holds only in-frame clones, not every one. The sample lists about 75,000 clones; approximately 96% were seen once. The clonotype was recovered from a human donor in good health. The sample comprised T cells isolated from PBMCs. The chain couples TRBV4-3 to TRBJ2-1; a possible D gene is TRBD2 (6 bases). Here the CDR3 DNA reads TGCGCCAGCAGCCAAGGTCCCCCCGGGACTGAGAATGAGCAGTTCTTC. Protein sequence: CASSQGPPGTENEQFF.